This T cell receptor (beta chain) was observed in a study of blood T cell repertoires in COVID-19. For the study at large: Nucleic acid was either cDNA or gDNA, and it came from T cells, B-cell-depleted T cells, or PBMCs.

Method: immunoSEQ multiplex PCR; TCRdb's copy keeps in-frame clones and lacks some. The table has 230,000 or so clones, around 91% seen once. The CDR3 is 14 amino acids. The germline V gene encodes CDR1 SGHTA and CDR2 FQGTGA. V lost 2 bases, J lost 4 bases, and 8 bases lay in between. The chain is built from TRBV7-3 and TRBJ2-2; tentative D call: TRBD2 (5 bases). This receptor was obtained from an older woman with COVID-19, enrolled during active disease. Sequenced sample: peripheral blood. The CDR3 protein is CASSLLASTGELFF. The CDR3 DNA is TGTGCCAGCAGCTTACTAGCAAGCACCGGGGAGCTGTTTTTT.